This paragraph covers one T cell receptor (beta chain) sequence. Source study methods: Amplification with reference gene primers provided the estimates of nucleated cell counts. Sequencing was performed with immunoSEQ multiplex PCR; in TCRdb, only in-frame clones are kept and a portion is missing. That table gives V, J and clone size, and the DNA gave D and trimming. The data contain about 78,000 clones, around 86% of them seen just once; the ten biggest clones take up around 1.9%. The data are from a study of blood T cell repertoires in COVID-19. Study details: The samples span acute and convalescent COVID-19 from the United States, Italy and Spain. Nucleic acid was either cDNA or gDNA, and it came from T cells, B-cell-depleted T cells, or PBMCs.

CDR3 length: 17 residues. Germline lookup yields CDR1 LGHNA and CDR2 YSLEER. Trimming pared 2 bases from V and 5 bases from J, leaving 18 bases between. Sequenced input: peripheral blood. J is TRBJ2-2 and V is TRBV4-3; a possible D gene is TRBD2 (5 bases). The sequence came from an older woman with acute or convalescent COVID-19. The CDR3 loop reads CASSQHQAGPVTGELFF. CDR3 sequence (DNA): TGCGCCAGCAGCCAACACCAGGCGGGCCCCGTTACCGGGGAGCTGTTTTTT.